The 2 T cell receptor beta chains below were found in one sample sequenced in a study of T-cell memory formation after mild COVID-19. MiXCR, applied by TCRdb to the 5' RACE reads, yields one record per CDR3 protein. The sample has 300,000 to 350,000 distinct CDR3 sequences, 13% to 15% seen once. The sample taken for sequencing was PBMCs or a T cell subset sorted from them (not recorded which). Source of these receptors: a man younger than 35 who had mild COVID-19 (a few samples of this study predate the infection). Cell type and time point are not known.

This clonotype has a handful of counts. This chain connects TRBV11-2 to TRBJ2-5; maybe TRBD1 (6 bases). This CDR3 spans 14 amino acids. CDR1 SGHAT and CDR2 FQNNGV come from the germline V gene. V was pared by 5 bases and J by 5 bases, with 15 bases between. In nucleotides, the CDR3 is TGTGCCAGCAGCCTACGAAGTCAGGGGGAGACCCAGTACTTC. Encoded protein: CASSLRSQGETQYF.

In this sample, this clonotype turned up many times. This chain joins TRBV5-1 and TRBJ2-7; weak D call: TRBD2 (5 bases). The V gene lost 2 bases and the J gene lost 0 bases, with 9 bases spanning the gap. The CDR3 consists of 14 residues. CDR1 and CDR2 from the germline V gene are SGHRS and YFSETQ. The CDR3 loop is CASSLWTDSYEQYF. In nucleotides, the CDR3 is TGCGCCAGCAGCTTATGGACTGACTCCTACGAGCAGTACTTC.